This TCR beta chain comes out of a study of identical twins. Each donor (without exception) was a healthy Caucasian. CDR3 length: 15 amino acids. Germline V gene lookup returns CDR1 PRHDT and CDR2 FYEKMQ (reference sequence). Trimming shortened V by 5 bases and J by 4 bases, and 12 bases separated the two germline ends. Study-wide results and caveats: Zero-insertion analyses were open to partial confounding by invariant MAIT and iNKT cells. Insertions ran lower in abundant cord blood beta clonotypes, though not in memory repertoires.

Comments on this clonotype: Its antigen is not known.

Template switching supplied a universal primer site; unique molecular identifiers were carried on the cDNA. TCRdb reprocessed the 5' RACE reads with MiXCR, giving one entry per CDR3 protein. The table lists 1.5 million to 2 million distinct CDR3 sequences, about 32% of them singletons. The receptor's source is a newborn girl in good health. The chain joins TRBV13 to TRBJ1-6; D perhaps matches TRBD1 (6 bases). Sample: cord blood. The CDR3 sequence is CASSIRTAYNSPLHF. In DNA, the CDR3 is TGTGCCAGCAGCATAAGGACAGCTTATAATTCACCCCTCCACTTT.